The present T cell receptor (beta chain) was sequenced within a study of T cells in Graves' hyperthyroidism and ophthalmopathy. Amplification yielded TCR beta CDR3 regions, with RNA transcripts as the source. TCR CDR3 underwent first-round RT-PCR with the HTBI primer set. TCRdb reanalysed the multiplex PCR reads using MiXCR and keeps one entry per CDR3 protein. The table lists 300,000 to 500,000 distinct CDR3 sequences, 15% of them singletons. PBMCs came from 10 ml fresh peripheral blood. Germline V gene data show CDR1 as LNHNV and CDR2 as YYDKDF (reference sequence). CDR3 length: 14 amino acids. Trimming stripped 0 bases from V and 7 bases from J, with 12 bases between. Of note for this clonotype: Its antigen is unidentified.

Overall study findings and caveats: Blood shared most expanded thyroid clonotypes above 0.001. For ophthalmopathy, model prediction preceded onset by a median 6.5 months.

This TCR came from a woman aged 25 to 39 with Graves' hyperthyroidism. Sample: blood. The V call is TRBV15, the J call TRBJ1-1, with D tentatively TRBD1 (5 bases). The CDR3 DNA follows: TGTGCCACCAGCAGAGATCCAGGGACCTTTGAAGCTTTCTTT. Translated: CATSRDPGTFEAFF.